The clone carrying this TCR beta chain was picked up many times. Its specificity is unknown. Trimming removed 1 base at V and 6 bases at J, with 16 bases between. Germline CDR1 reads MDHEN; CDR2 reads SYDVKM. The CDR3 runs 15 residues. These data originate in a study of early T cells in non-severe SARS-CoV-2 infection. Study context: Unpaired chains resulted from sequencing bulk RNA of unsorted whole blood. Study observations and caveats: Lookups in VDJdb leaned toward anti-spike CD8 responses and missed private and CD4 specificities.

Separate cDNA molecules each had unique molecular identifiers attached to them. TCRdb reprocessed the 5' RACE reads with MiXCR, giving one entry per CDR3 protein. The top ten hold more than 9% of the sample, which has over 45,000 distinct CDR3 sequences, roughly 7.1% seen once. This clonotype was sampled from an adult who was a healthcare worker with PCR-confirmed SARS-CoV-2 infection or an uninfected control (not recorded which). Material: whole blood, obtained at baseline. The V and J genes are TRBV28 and TRBJ2-7; possible D gene TRBD2, 5 bases. The CDR3 nucleotides read TGTGCCAGCAGTTTATTTGGGAGCAGAGGAGTCGAGCAGTACTTC. It yields the protein CASSLFGSRGVEQYF.